A selection of T cell receptor beta chains follows, all from one sample in a study of T-cell reconstitution after alpha-beta-depleted transplantation in children. MiXCR, applied by TCRdb to the PCR reads, yields one record per CDR3 protein. The repertoire has 600,000 or so distinct CDR3 sequences, around 23% of them found once; the top ten carry 12% to 15%. This specimen consisted of PBMCs, mostly from graft donor cells, obtained 360 days after TCRalphabeta/CD19-depleted stem cell transplant. Source of these receptors: a boy under three years old who had a stem cell transplant for acute myeloid leukemia, so the T cells may come from the graft donor. CDR3s include the opening cysteine and the closing phenylalanine or tryptophan. The order of the fields is D gene, clone size, V gene, J gene, CDR3 protein, CDR3 DNA. The D gene is left open where the match is weak. Only some rows state a clone size, as once, few, many or a class for expanded clones.

D: .; size: many; V: TRBV11-2; J: TRBJ1-1; CDR3: CASSTWGGRNLNTEAFF; DNA: TGTGCCAGCAGCACCTGGGGGGGGCGGAATCTGAACACTGAAGCTTTCTTT
D: TRBD2; size: .; V: TRBV20-1; J: TRBJ2-1; CDR3: CSAKSGGAGIEQFF; DNA: TGCAGTGCGAAAAGCGGGGGGGCCGGGATTGAGCAGTTCTTC
D: .; size: .; V: TRBV5-1; J: TRBJ2-3; CDR3: CATSPLGDTQYF; DNA: TGCGCCACCTCCCCCCTGGGAGATACGCAGTATTTT
D: TRBD1; size: .; V: TRBV6-2/TRBV6-3; J: TRBJ1-5; CDR3: CASRQAGQVIQPQHF; DNA: TGTGCCAGCAGACAAGCGGGACAGGTCATTCAGCCCCAGCATTTT
D: .; size: many; V: TRBV4-3; J: TRBJ2-1; CDR3: CASSQSPGGWDYNEQFF; DNA: TGCGCCAGCAGCCAATCCCCCGGGGGCTGGGATTACAATGAGCAGTTCTTC
D: TRBD2; size: .; V: TRBV7-2; J: TRBJ2-1; CDR3: CASSLSSGNNEQFF; DNA: TGTGCCAGCAGCTTGTCTAGCGGGAACAATGAGCAGTTCTTC
D: TRBD1; size: .; V: TRBV20-1; J: TRBJ2-3; CDR3: CSASRDRVRGDTQYF; DNA: TGCAGTGCTAGCCGGGACAGGGTGCGAGGAGATACGCAGTATTTT
D: .; size: few; V: TRBV12-3/TRBV12-4; J: TRBJ2-4; CDR3: CASSGLDEAKNIQYF; DNA: TGTGCCAGCAGTGGGCTAGATGAGGCCAAAAACATTCAGTACTTC
D: TRBD2; size: few; V: TRBV20-1; J: TRBJ2-1; CDR3: CSARGPSGGRNEQFF; DNA: TGCAGTGCTAGAGGTCCTAGCGGGGGTCGGAATGAGCAGTTCTTC
D: .; size: few; V: TRBV14; J: TRBJ2-4; CDR3: CASSQDWGSIQYF; DNA: TGTGCCAGCAGCCAAGACTGGGGGAGCATTCAGTACTTC
D: .; size: .; V: TRBV21-1; J: TRBJ2-2; CDR3: CASSFLLGDEGPTGELFF; DNA: TGTGCCAGCAGCTTCCTACTGGGGGATGAGGGACCTACCGGGGAGCTGTTTTTT
D: TRBD2; size: .; V: TRBV11-2; J: TRBJ2-5; CDR3: CASSLGLAGGIQETQYF; DNA: TGTGCCAGCAGCTTAGGACTAGCGGGGGGGATACAAGAGACCCAGTACTTC
D: TRBD1; size: few; V: TRBV6-2/TRBV6-3; J: TRBJ2-1; CDR3: CASSYEGTVYNEQFF; DNA: TGTGCCAGCAGTTACGAGGGGACAGTGTACAATGAGCAGTTCTTC
D: .; size: few; V: TRBV25-1; J: TRBJ2-2; CDR3: CASSDPSRNTGELFF; DNA: TGTGCCAGCAGTGACCCTTCCCGGAACACCGGGGAGCTGTTTTTT
D: TRBD2; size: .; V: TRBV5-1; J: TRBJ2-1; CDR3: CASSSSGPNEQFF; DNA: TGCGCCAGCAGCTCTAGCGGTCCCAATGAGCAGTTCTTC
D: .; size: .; V: TRBV6-5; J: TRBJ2-6; CDR3: CASSYLIRGANVLTF; DNA: TGTGCCAGCAGTTACCTTATCCGGGGGGCCAACGTCCTGACTTTC
D: .; size: .; V: TRBV12-3/TRBV12-4; J: TRBJ2-6; CDR3: CASSLFTRGSSGANVLTF; DNA: TGTGCCAGCAGCCTCTTTACACGGGGTTCTTCTGGGGCCAACGTCCTGACTTTC
D: TRBD1; size: many; V: TRBV29-1; J: TRBJ2-3; CDR3: CSVAGRTGVTDTQYF; DNA: TGCAGCGTTGCGGGTCGGACAGGGGTGACAGATACGCAGTATTTT
D: .; size: many; V: TRBV12-3/TRBV12-4; J: TRBJ2-5; CDR3: CASSFDKGETQYF; DNA: TGTGCCAGCAGTTTCGACAAAGGGGAGACCCAGTACTTC
D: .; size: .; V: TRBV5-1; J: TRBJ2-5; CDR3: CASSLFGGVETQYF; DNA: TGCGCCAGCAGCTTGTTCGGGGGCGTGGAGACCCAGTACTTC
D: .; size: few; V: TRBV18; J: TRBJ2-1; CDR3: CASSPTATLSYNEQFF; DNA: TGTGCCAGCTCACCAACGGCAACGCTCTCCTACAATGAGCAGTTCTTC
D: TRBD2; size: .; V: TRBV20-1; J: TRBJ2-1; CDR3: CSARLAGRNEQFF; DNA: TGCAGTGCAAGACTAGCGGGGCGCAATGAGCAGTTCTTC
D: .; size: many; V: TRBV14; J: TRBJ2-3; CDR3: CASSHSGGTDTQYF; DNA: TGTGCCAGCAGCCATTCCGGAGGGACAGATACGCAGTATTTT
D: .; size: many; V: TRBV6-5; J: TRBJ2-5; CDR3: CASSYQSLSGSPSIETQYF; DNA: TGTGCCAGCAGTTACCAGAGTCTCTCCGGGTCCCCCAGTATAGAGACCCAGTACTTC